This T cell receptor beta chain was profiled in a study of cytomegalovirus exposure and HLA in healthy donors. The donors were part of the roughly 120-subject validation cohort, which stood apart from the 666-subject first cohort. The CDR3 has 13 amino acids. Germline CDR1 SGHDT, CDR2 YYEEEE. The V gene end was trimmed by 4 bases and the J gene end by 3 bases; junction bases not matched to a gene: 3. Sequencing was performed with immunoSEQ multiplex PCR; in TCRdb, only in-frame clones are kept and a portion is missing. The data contain some 200,000 clones, 65% to 90% of them seen just once; the ten biggest clones take up about an eighth. Whole-study findings and limits: In the 120 validation repertoires, approximately 94% of cluster scores exceeded 0, per a later analysis. While the bulk of TCR sequences proved rare, some public TCRs turned up in many donors. It was 160 or so TCR beta chains that were listed as cytomegalovirus-associated.

This clone came up once. The antigen remains undetermined. V gene TRBV5-6 combines with J gene TRBJ1-1, with 7 bases lining up with TRBD1. Sequenced: PBMCs. The sequence was collected from a woman aged 30 to 39 in good health and CMV-seropositive. This chain's CDR3 is CASSHDRDTEAFF. CDR3 nucleotide sequence: TGTGCCAGCAGCCACGACAGGGACACTGAAGCTTTCTTT.